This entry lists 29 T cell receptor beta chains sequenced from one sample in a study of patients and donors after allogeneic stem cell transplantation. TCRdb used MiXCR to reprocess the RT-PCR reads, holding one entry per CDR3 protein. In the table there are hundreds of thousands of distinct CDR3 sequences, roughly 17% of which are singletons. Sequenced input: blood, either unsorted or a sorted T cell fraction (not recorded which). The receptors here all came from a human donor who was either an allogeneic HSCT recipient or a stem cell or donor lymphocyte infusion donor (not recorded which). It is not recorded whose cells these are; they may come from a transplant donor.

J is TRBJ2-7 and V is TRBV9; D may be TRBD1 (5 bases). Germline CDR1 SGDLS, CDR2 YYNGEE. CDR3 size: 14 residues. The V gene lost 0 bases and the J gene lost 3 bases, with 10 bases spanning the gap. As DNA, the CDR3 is TGTGCCAGCAGCGTAGCAGGGAAGGGCTACGAGCAGTACTTC. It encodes CASSVAGKGYEQYF. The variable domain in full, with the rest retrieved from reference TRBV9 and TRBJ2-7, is DSGVTQTPKHLITATGQRVTLRCSPRSGDLSVYWYQQSLDQGLQFLIQYYNGEERAKGNILERFSAQQFPDLHSELNLSSLELGDSALYFCASSVAGKGYEQYFGPGTRLTVT.

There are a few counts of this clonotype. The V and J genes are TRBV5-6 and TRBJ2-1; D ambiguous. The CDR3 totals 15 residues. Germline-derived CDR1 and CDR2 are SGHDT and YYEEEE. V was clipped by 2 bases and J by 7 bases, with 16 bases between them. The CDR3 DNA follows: TGTGCCAGCAGCTTTGAGAGTAGACAAAGAAATGAGCAGTTCTTC. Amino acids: CASSFESRQRNEQFF.

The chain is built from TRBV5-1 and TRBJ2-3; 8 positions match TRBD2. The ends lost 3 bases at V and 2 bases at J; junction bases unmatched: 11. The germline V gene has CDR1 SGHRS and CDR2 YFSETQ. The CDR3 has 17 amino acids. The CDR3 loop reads CASSSRGLGTTTDTQYF. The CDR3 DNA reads TGCGCCAGCAGCTCGAGGGGACTAGGGACTACCACAGATACGCAGTATTTT.

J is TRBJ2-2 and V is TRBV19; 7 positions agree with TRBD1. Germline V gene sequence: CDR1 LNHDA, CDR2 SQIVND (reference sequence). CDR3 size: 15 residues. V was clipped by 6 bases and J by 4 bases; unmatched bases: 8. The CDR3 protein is CASRLGQWGTGELFF. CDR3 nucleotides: TGTGCCAGTAGATTGGGACAGTGGGGCACCGGGGAGCTGTTTTTT.

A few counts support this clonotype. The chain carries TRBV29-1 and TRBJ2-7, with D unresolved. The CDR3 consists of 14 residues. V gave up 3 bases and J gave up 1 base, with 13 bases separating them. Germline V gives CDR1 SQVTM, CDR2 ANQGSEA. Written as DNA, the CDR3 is TGCAGCGTTGAGGTGGCGGAAGAATCCTACGAGCAGTACTTC. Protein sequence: CSVEVAEESYEQYF.

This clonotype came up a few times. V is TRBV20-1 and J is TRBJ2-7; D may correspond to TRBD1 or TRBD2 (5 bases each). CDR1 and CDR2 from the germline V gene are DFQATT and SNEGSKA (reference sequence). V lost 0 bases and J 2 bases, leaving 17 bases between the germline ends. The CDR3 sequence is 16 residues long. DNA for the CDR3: TGCAGTGCTAGAGATACTGGGGGAAAAAACCCCTACGAGCAGTACTTC. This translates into CSARDTGGKNPYEQYF.

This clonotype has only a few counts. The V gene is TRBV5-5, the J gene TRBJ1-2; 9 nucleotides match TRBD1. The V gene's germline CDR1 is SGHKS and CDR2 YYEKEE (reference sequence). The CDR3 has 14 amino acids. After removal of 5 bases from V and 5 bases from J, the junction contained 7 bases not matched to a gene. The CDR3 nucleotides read TGTGCCAGCAGACAGGACAGGGGCAAATATGGCTACACCTTC. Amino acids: CASRQDRGKYGYTF.

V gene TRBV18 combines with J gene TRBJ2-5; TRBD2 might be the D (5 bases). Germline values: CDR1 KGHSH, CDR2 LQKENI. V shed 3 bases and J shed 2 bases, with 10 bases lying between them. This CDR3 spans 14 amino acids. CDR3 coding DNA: TGTGCCAGCTCACCTCGGGAATCACAAGAGACCCAGTACTTC. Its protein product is CASSPRESQETQYF.

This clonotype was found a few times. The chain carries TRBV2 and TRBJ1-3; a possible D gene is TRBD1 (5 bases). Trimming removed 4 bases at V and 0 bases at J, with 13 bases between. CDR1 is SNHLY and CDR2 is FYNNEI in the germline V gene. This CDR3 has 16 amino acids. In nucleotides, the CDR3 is TGTGCCAGCAGTGGCGACAGAACGATCTCTGGAAACACCATATATTTT. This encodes CASSGDRTISGNTIYF.

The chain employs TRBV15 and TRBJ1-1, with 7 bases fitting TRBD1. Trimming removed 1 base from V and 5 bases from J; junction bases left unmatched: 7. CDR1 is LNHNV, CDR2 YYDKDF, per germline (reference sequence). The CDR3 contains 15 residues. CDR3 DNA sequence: TGTGCCACCAGCAGAGTAAGACAGGGCGGGACTGAAGCTTTCTTT. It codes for CATSRVRQGGTEAFF.

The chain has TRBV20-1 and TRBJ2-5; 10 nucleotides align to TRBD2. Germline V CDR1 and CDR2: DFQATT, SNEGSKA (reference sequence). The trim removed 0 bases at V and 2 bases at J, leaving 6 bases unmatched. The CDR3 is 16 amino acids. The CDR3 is CSARDPSGGKQETQYF. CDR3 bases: TGCAGTGCTAGAGACCCTAGCGGGGGAAAACAAGAGACCCAGTACTTC.

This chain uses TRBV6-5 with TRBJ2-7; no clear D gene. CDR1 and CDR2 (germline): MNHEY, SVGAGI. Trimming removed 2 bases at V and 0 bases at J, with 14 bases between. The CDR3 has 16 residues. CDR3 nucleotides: TGTGCCAGCAGTTACCCGGCCCTAGGGCACTCCTACGAGCAGTACTTC. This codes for CASSYPALGHSYEQYF.

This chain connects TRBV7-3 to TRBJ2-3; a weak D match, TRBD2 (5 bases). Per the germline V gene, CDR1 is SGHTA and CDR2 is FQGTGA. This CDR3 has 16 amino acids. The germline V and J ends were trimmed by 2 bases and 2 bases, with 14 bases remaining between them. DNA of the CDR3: TGTGCCAGCAGCTTAGGCCTAGCAACCTTCACAGATACGCAGTATTTT. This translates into CASSLGLATFTDTQYF.

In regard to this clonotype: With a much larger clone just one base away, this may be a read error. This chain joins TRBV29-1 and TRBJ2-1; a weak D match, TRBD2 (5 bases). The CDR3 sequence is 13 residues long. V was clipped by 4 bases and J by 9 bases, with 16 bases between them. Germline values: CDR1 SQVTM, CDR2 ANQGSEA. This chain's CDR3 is CSVVERRNIEQFF. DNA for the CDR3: TGCAGCGTTGTAGAACGGAGGAACATTGAGCAGTTCTTC.

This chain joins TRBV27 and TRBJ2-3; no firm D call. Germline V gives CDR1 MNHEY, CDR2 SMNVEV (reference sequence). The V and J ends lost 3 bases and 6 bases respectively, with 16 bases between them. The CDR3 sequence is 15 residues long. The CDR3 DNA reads TGTGCCAGCAGTTTTAGAAGTACCCCCACGGATACGCAGTATTTT. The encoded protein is CASSFRSTPTDTQYF.

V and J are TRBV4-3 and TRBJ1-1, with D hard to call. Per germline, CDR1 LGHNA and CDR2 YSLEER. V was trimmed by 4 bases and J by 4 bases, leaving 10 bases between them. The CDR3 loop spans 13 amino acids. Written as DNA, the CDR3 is TGCGCCAGCAGCCCCGGCAGGACCACTGAAGCTTTCTTT. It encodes CASSPGRTTEAFF.

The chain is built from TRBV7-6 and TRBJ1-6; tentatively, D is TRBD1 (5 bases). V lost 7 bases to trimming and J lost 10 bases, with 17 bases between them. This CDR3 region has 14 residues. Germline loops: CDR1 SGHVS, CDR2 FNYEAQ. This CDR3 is CASTSQEGRSPLHF. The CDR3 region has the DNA TGTGCCAGCACCTCCCAAGAGGGGAGGTCACCCCTCCACTTT.

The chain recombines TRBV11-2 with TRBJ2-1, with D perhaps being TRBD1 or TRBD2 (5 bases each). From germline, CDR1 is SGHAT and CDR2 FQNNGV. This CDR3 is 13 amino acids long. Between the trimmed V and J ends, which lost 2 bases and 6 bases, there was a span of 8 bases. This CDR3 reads CASSLIGTNEQFF. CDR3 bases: TGTGCCAGCAGCTTAATCGGGACCAATGAGCAGTTCTTC.

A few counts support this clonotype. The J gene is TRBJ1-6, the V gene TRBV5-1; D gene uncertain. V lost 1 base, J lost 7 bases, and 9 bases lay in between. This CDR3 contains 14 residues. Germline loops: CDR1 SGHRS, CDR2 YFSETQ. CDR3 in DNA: TGCGCCAGCAGCTTGCGGGATATAAATTCACCCCTCCACTTT. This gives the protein CASSLRDINSPLHF.

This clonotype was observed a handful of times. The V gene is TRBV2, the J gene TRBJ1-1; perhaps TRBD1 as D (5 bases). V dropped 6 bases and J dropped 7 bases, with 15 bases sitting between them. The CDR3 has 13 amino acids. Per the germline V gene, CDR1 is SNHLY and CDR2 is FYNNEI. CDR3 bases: TGTGCCAGCAGAACCGGGACTTTAATTGAAGCTTTCTTT. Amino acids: CASRTGTLIEAFF.

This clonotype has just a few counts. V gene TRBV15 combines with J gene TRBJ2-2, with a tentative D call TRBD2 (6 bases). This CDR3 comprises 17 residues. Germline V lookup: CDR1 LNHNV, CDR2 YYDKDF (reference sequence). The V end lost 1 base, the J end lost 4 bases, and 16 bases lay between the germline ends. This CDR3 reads CATSRGGGAGSTGELFF. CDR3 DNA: TGTGCCACCAGCAGAGGTGGCGGCGCGGGAAGCACCGGGGAGCTGTTTTTT.

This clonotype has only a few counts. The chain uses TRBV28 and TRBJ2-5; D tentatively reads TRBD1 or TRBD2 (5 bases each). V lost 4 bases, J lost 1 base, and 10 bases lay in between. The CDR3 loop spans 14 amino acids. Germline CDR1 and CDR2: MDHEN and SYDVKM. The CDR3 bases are TGTGCCAGCAGTTCCCCGGGGCTCCAAGAGACCCAGTACTTC. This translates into CASSSPGLQETQYF.

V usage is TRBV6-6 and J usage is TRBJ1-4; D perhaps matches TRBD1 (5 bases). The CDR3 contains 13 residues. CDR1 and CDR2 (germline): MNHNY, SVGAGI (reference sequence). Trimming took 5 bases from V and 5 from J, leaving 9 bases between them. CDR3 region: CASSMWDNEKLFF. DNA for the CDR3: TGTGCCAGCAGTATGTGGGACAATGAAAAACTGTTTTTT.

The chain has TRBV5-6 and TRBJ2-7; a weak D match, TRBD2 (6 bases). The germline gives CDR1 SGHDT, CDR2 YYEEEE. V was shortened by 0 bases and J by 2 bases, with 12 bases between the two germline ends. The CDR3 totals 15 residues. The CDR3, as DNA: TGTGCCAGCAGCTTGGGTGGCGGGATTGCCTACGAGCAGTACTTC. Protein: CASSLGGGIAYEQYF.

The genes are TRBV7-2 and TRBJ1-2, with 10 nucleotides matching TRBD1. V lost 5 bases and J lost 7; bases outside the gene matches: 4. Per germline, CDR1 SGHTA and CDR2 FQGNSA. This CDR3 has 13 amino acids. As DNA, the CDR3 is TGTGCCAGCAGCCAAGGGACAGGGGTTGGCTACACCTTC. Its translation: CASSQGTGVGYTF.

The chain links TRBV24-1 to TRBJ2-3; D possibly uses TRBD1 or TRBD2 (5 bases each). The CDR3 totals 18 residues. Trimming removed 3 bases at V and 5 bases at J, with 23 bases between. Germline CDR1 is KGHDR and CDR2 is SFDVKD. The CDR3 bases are TGTGCCACCAGTGATCCTAAGGGTCAGGGAGAATTAGAAGATACGCAGTATTTT. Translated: CATSDPKGQGELEDTQYF.

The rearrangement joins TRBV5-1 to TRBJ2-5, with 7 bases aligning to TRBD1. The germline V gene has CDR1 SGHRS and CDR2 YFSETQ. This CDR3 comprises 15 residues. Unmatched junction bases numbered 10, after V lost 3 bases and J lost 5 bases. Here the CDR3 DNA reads TGCGCCAGCAGCTCGGGACAGCGCCATGTGGAGACCCAGTACTTC. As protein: CASSSGQRHVETQYF. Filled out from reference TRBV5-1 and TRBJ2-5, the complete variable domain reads KAGVTQTPRYLIKTRGQQVTLSCSPISGHRSVSWYQQTPGQGLQFLFEYFSETQRNKGNFPGRFSGRQFSNSRSEMNVSTLELGDSALYLCASSSGQRHVETQYFGPGTRLLVL.

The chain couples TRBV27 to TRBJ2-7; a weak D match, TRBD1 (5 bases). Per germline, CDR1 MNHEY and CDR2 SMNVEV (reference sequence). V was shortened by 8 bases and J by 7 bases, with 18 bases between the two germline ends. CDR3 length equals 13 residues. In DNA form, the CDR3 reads TGTGCCAGCCGGACACAAAACGTGGGAGAGCAGTACTTC. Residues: CASRTQNVGEQYF.

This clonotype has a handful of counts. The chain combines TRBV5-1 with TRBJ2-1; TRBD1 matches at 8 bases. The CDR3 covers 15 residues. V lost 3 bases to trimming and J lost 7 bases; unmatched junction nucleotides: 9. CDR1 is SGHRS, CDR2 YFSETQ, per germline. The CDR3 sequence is CASSSWTGPLNEQFF. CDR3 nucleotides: TGCGCCAGCAGCTCCTGGACAGGGCCCTTAAATGAGCAGTTCTTC.